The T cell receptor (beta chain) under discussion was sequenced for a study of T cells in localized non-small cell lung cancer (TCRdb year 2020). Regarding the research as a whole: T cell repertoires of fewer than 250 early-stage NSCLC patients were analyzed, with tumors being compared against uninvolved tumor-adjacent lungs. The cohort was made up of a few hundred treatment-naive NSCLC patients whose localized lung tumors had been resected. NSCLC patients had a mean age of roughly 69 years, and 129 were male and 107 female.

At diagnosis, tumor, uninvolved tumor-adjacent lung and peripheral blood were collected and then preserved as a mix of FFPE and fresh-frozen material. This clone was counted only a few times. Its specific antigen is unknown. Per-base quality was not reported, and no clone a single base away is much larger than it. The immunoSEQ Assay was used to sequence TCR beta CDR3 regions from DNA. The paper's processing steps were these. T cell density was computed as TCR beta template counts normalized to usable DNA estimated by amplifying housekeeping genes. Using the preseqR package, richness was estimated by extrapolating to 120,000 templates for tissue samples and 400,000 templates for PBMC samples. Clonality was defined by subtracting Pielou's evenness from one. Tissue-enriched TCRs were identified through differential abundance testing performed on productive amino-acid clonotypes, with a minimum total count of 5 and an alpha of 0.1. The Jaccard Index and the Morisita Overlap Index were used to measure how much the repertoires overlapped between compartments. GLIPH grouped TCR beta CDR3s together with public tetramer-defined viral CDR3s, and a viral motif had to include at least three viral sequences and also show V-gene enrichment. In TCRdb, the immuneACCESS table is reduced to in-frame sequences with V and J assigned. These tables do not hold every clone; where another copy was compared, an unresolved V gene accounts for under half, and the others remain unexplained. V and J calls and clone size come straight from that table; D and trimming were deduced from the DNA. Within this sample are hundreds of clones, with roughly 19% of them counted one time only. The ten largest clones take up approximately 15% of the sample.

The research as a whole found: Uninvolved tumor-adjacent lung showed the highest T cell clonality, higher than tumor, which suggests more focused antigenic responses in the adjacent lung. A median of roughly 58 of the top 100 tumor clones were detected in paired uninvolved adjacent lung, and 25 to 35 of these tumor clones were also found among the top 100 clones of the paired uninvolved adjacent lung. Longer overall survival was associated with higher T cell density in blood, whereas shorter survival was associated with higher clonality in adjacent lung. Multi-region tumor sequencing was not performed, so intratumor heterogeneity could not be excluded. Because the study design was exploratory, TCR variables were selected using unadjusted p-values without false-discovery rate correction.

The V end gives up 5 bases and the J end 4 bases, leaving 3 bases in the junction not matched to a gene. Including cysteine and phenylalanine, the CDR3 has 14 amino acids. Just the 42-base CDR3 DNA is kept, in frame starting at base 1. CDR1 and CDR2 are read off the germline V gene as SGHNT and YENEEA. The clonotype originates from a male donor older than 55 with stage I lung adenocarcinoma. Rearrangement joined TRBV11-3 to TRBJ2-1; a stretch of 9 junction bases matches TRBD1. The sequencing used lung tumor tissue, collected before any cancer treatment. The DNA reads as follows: TGTGCCAGCAGCCGGGACAGGGATTACAATGAGCAGTTCTTC. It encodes CASSRDRDYNEQFF.